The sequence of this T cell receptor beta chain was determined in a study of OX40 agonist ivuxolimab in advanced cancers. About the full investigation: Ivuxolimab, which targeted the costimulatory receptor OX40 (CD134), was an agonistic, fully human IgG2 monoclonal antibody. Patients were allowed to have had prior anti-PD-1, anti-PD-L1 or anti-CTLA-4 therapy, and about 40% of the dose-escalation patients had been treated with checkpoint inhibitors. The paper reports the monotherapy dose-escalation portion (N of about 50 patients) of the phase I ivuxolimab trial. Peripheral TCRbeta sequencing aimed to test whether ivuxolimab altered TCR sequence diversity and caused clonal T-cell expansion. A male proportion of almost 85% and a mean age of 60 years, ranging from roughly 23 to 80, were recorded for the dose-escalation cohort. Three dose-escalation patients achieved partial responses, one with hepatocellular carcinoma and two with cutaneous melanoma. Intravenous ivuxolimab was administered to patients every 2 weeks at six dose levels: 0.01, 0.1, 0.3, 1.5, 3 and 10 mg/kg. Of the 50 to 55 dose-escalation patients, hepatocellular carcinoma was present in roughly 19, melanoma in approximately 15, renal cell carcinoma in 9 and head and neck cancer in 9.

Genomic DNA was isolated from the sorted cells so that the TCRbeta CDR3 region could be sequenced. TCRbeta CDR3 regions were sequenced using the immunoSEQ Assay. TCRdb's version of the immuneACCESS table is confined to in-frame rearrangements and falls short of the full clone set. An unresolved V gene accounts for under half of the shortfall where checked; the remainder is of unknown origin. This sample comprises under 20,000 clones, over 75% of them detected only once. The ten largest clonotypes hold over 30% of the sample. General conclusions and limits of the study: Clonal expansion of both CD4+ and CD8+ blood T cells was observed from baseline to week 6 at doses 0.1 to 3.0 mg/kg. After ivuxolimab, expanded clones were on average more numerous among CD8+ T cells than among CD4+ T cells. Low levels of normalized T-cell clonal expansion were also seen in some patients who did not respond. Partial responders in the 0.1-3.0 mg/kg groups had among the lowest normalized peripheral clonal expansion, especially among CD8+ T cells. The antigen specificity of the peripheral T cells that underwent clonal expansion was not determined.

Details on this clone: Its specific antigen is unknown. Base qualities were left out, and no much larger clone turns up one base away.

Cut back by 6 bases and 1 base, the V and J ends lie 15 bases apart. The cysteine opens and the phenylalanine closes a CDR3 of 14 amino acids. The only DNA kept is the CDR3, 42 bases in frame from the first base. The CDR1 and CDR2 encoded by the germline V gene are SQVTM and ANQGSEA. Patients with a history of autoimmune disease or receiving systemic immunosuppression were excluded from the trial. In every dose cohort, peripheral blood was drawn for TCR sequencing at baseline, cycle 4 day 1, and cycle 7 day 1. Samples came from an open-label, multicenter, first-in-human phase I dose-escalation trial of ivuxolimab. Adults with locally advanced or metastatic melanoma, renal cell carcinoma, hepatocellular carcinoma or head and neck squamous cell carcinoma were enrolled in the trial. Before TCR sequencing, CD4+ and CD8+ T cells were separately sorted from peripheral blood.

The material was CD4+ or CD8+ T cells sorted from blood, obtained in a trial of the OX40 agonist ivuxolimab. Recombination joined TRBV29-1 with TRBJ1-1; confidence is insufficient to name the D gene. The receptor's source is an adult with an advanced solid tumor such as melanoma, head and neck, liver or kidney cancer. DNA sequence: TGCAGCGTCCCCCCCTGGGATTCGAACACTGAAGCTTTCTTT. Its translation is CSVPPWDSNTEAFF.